This T cell receptor (beta chain) was retrieved from a study of blood T cell repertoires in COVID-19. On the study more broadly: The United States, Italy and Spain provided the acute and convalescent COVID-19 samples.

The CDR3 has 18 residues. Germline V gene sequence: CDR1 MNHNS, CDR2 SASEGT. The junction had 13 bases not matched to a gene; V was cut back by 0 bases and J by 5 bases. Original handling: For nucleated cells, counts were estimated from reference gene primer amplification. The protocol was immunoSEQ multiplex PCR, while the TCRdb copy is restricted to in-frame clones and leaves out a portion. V and J calls and clone size are copied from that table; D and trimming were computed from the DNA. This repertoire shows fewer than 250,000 clones, roughly 85% found once; its top ten account for approximately 4.2%. Cohorts were determined from participant-reported clinical history.

Sequencing used PBMCs or T cells enriched from blood (not recorded which). This TCR derives from a middle-aged woman with acute COVID-19. The gene calls are TRBV6-1 and TRBJ2-1, with 7 bases lining up with TRBD2. The CDR3 nucleotides read TGTGCCAGCAGTGAAGCCCAAAAGGGAGGGACCCCTAACAATGAGCAGTTCTTC. It is translated as CASSEAQKGGTPNNEQFF.